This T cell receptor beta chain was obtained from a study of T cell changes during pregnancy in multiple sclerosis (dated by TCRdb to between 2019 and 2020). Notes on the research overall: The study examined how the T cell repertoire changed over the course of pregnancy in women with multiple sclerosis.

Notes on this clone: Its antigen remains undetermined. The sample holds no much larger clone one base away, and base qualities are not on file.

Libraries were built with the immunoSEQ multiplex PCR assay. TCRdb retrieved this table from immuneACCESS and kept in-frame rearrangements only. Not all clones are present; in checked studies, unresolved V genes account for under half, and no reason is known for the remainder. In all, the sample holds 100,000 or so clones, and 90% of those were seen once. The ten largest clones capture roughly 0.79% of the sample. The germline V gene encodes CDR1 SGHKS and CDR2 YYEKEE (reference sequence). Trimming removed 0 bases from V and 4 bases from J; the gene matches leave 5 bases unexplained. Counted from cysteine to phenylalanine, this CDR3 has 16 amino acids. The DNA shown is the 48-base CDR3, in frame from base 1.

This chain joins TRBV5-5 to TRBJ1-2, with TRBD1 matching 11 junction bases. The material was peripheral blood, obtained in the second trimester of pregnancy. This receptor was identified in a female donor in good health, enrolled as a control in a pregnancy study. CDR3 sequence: CASSLVGTGGVYGYTF. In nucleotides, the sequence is TGTGCCAGCAGCTTGGTTGGGACAGGGGGGGTCTATGGCTACACCTTC.